Reported below is one T cell receptor beta chain. Its antigen remains unknown. Profiling relied on immunoSEQ multiplex PCR, and the TCRdb table lists in-frame clones only, not all of them. The sample yields tens of thousands of clones, roughly nine tenths seen once. This CDR3 is 15 amino acids long. Germline-derived CDR1 and CDR2 are SGHTS and YDEGEE. V shed 3 bases, J shed 3 bases, and the junction held 5 bases outside the gene matches. These data belong to a study of cytomegalovirus exposure and HLA in healthy donors. For the study at large: Later analysis reported that the approximately 120 validation repertoires shared the platform of the approximately 670 first-cohort repertoires.

The study, taken as a whole, reports: Among the CMV-associated chains, a few were confirmed in vitro as specific for CMV antigens. The study put 150 to 200 TCR beta chains on its list as cytomegalovirus-associated.

This chain uses TRBV5-8 with TRBJ2-2, with TRBD1 identical over 7 bases. The TCR originated in a woman aged 30 to 39 in good health and CMV-seronegative. The sample consisted of PBMCs. The CDR3 DNA is TGTGCCAGCAGCTCGAGGGGGCCGGACACCGGGGAGCTGTTTTTT. Protein product: CASSSRGPDTGELFF.